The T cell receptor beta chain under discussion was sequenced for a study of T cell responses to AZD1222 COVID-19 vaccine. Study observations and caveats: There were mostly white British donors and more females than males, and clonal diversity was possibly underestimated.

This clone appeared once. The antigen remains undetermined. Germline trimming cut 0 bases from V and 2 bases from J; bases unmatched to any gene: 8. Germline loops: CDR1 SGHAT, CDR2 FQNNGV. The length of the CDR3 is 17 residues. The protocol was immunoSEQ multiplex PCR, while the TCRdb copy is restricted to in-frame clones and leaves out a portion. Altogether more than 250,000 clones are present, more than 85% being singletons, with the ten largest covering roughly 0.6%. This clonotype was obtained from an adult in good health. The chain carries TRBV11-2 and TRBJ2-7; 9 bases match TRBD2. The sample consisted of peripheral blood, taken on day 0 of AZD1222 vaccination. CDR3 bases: TGTGCCAGCAGCTTAGATCGATTAGCGGGGGTGCCCTACGAGCAGTACTTC. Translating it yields CASSLDRLAGVPYEQYF. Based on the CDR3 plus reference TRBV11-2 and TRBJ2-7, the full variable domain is EAGVAQSPRYKIIEKRQSVAFWCNPISGHATLYWYQQILGQGPKLLIQFQNNGVVDDSQLPKDRFSAERLKGVDSTLKIQPAKLEDSAVYLCASSLDRLAGVPYEQYFGPGTRLTVT.